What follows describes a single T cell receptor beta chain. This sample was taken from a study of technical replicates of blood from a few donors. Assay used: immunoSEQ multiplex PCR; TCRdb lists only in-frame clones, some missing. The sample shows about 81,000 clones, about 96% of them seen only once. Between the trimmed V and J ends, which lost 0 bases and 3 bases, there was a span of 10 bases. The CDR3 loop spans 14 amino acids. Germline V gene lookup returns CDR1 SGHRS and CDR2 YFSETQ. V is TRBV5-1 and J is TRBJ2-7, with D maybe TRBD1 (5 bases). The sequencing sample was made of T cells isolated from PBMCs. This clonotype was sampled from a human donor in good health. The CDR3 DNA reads TGCGCCAGCAGCTTGGTTCCAGGGATCTACGAGCAGTACTTC. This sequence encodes CASSLVPGIYEQYF.